A single sample gave rise to the 31 T cell receptor beta chains below, sequenced in a study of T cells after yellow fever vaccination. A single record per CDR3 protein comes from TCRdb applying MiXCR to the 5' RACE reads. This sample has some 560,000 distinct CDR3 sequences; less than 20% occur once, and the top ten carry around 15%. The sample was PBMCs, taken about 5 days after the first yellow fever vaccination. Receptors originate from a man younger than 30 who received the YFV17D yellow fever vaccine.

This clonotype was counted between two and nine times. The gene calls are TRBV7-3 and TRBJ2-5; D assignment may be TRBD1 or TRBD2 (6 bases each). V lost 2 bases to trimming and J lost 3 bases, with 10 bases between them. Germline CDR1 SGHTA, CDR2 FQGTGA. There are 14 residues in the CDR3. The CDR3 nucleotides read TGTGCCAGCAGCTTAGGGGGGCAGAAAGAGACCCAGTACTTC. Amino acids: CASSLGGQKETQYF.

The chain uses TRBV5-1 and TRBJ2-1; possible D gene TRBD2, 5 bases. The V gene lost 4 bases and the J gene lost 10 bases, with 15 bases spanning the gap. The CDR3 totals 13 residues. The germline V gene has CDR1 SGHRS and CDR2 YFSETQ. The CDR3 loop is CASSVARGWEQFF. CDR3 nucleotide sequence: TGCGCCAGCAGCGTCGCCCGAGGGTGGGAGCAGTTCTTC.

V is TRBV6-1 and J is TRBJ2-7; possibly TRBD2 for D (6 bases). The germline V gene has CDR1 MNHNS and CDR2 SASEGT. CDR3 length: 16 amino acids. Trimming took 2 bases from V and 5 from J, leaving 19 bases between them. CDR3 amino acids: CASSEFSYRREDEQYF. The CDR3 DNA reads TGTGCCAGCAGTGAATTTAGTTACAGGAGGGAGGACGAGCAGTACTTC.

The J gene is TRBJ1-3, the V gene TRBV10-3; no clear D gene. Germline V CDR1 and CDR2: ENHRY, SYGVKD. The CDR3 is 13 residues long. V lost 10 bases to trimming and J lost 3 bases, with 13 bases between them. CDR3 amino acids: CATERTVGNTIYF. For the CDR3, the DNA is TGTGCCACCGAGAGGACTGTTGGAAACACCATATATTTT.

Note on this clonotype: Because the CDR3's place on the DNA is in doubt, the DNA is left out and the CDR3 is given as listed by TCRdb. The chain is built from TRBV28 and TRBJ2-2. Germline loops: CDR1 MDHEN, CDR2 SYDVKM. The CDR3 is 14 residues long, ends included. CDR3 region: CASSFWFGAGELFF.

This clonotype showed up just a few times. The chain combines TRBV27 with TRBJ2-3, with a weak D call TRBD2 (6 bases). The V and J ends lost 3 bases and 2 bases respectively, with 9 bases between them. CDR3 size: 14 residues. From germline, CDR1 is MNHEY and CDR2 SMNVEV (reference sequence). CDR3 protein: CASSFAGFTDTQYF. The CDR3, as DNA: TGTGCCAGCAGTTTTGCGGGGTTCACAGATACGCAGTATTTT.

The V gene is TRBV5-1, the J gene TRBJ2-2; TRBD1 aligns across 7 bases. The junction had 3 bases not matched to a gene; V was cut back by 3 bases and J by 4 bases. Germline V gene data show CDR1 as SGHRS and CDR2 as YFSETQ. This CDR3 contains 14 residues. This chain's CDR3 is CASSSDRSTGELFF. The CDR3 DNA is TGCGCCAGCAGCTCGGACAGGAGCACCGGGGAGCTGTTTTTT.

This clonotype was recorded a few times. This sequence joins TRBV7-9 and TRBJ1-1, with a tentative D call TRBD1 (5 bases). Germline loops: CDR1 SEHNR, CDR2 FQNEAQ (reference sequence). Trimming left V 5 bases short and J 1 base short, with 17 bases between. CDR3 length: 16 amino acids. The CDR3 is CASSQVGGAGNTEAFF. In DNA form, the CDR3 reads TGTGCCAGCAGCCAAGTGGGGGGAGCAGGGAACACTGAAGCTTTCTTT.

The chain couples TRBV29-1 to TRBJ2-1; no definite D call. CDR3 length equals 14 residues. Trimming took off 3 bases at V and 0 bases at J, with 9 bases between the two ends. Germline CDR1 and CDR2: SQVTM and ANQGSEA. The CDR3 region is CSVEPLSSYNEQFF. The CDR3 nucleotides are TGCAGCGTTGAGCCTCTTAGCTCCTACAATGAGCAGTTCTTC.

A word on this clonotype: A read error may be the cause here, since a much bigger clone is one base away. CDR3 bases: TGTGCCAGCAGCCAAGCAGGGGAAGGCTACACCTTC. Encoded protein: CASSQAGEGYTF. V usage is TRBV3-1 and J usage is TRBJ1-2, with a tentative D call TRBD1 (6 bases). Trimming cost V 1 base and J 8 bases, with 8 bases left between them. CDR3 length equals 12 residues. CDR1 is LGHDT and CDR2 is YNNKEL in the germline V gene (reference sequence).

The chain recombines TRBV6-2 or TRBV6-3 with TRBJ2-7, with TRBD1 matching 9 bases. The germline gives CDR1 MNHEY, CDR2 SVGEGT. The CDR3 loop spans 15 amino acids. V shed 6 bases and J 4 bases; nucleotides not matched to a gene: 10. The CDR3 nucleotides are TGTGCCAGCAGGCGGGGACAGGGAAAAGGATACGAGCAGTACGTC. This sequence encodes CASRRGQGKGYEQYV.

This clonotype was seen repeatedly, ten times or more. The chain is built from TRBV3-1 and TRBJ2-7, with no clear D. With 1 base removed from V and 5 bases from J, the gap between germline ends came to 12 bases. This CDR3 contains 14 residues. CDR1 and CDR2 (germline): LGHDT, YNNKEL (reference sequence). CDR3 protein: CASSQASNSHEQYF. DNA of the CDR3: TGTGCCAGCAGCCAAGCTAGTAATTCCCACGAGCAGTACTTC.

The J gene is TRBJ2-3, the V gene TRBV7-7; unclear D gene. V lost 0 bases to trimming and J lost 6 bases, with 7 bases between them. The germline CDR1 and CDR2 sequences are SSHAT and FNYEAQ (reference sequence). The CDR3 runs to 13 residues. The CDR3 DNA reads as TGTGCCAGCAGCTTAGCGCTCTGGGATACGCAGTATTTT. Amino acid sequence: CASSLALWDTQYF.

The V gene is TRBV28, the J gene TRBJ1-5, with D uncertain. V lost 5 bases and J 0 bases, leaving 11 bases between the germline ends. CDR3 length equals 15 residues. CDR1 is MDHEN, CDR2 SYDVKM, per germline. The DNA for the CDR3 is TGTGCCAGCAGTCCCGACACATATAGCAATCAGCCCCAGCATTTT. It codes for CASSPDTYSNQPQHF. The entire variable domain, with the rest obtained from reference TRBV28 and TRBJ1-5, is as follows: DVKVTQSSRYLVKRTGEKVFLECVQDMDHENMFWYRQDPGLGLRLIYFSYDVKMKEKGDIPEGYSVSREKKERFSLILESASTNQTSMYLCASSPDTYSNQPQHFGDGTRLSIL.

V usage is TRBV6-2 or TRBV6-3 and J usage is TRBJ2-7; 7 nucleotides match TRBD2. The CDR3 is 15 residues long. With V trimmed by 7 bases and J by 2 bases, 11 bases remained unmatched. The germline gives CDR1 MNHEY, CDR2 SVGEGT. CDR3 sequence (DNA): TGTGCCAGCAAAGTGGGCCGGGGGGAGACCTACGAGCAGTACGTC. Translated: CASKVGRGETYEQYV.

The chain uses TRBV11-2 and TRBJ2-3, with D perhaps matching TRBD2 (7 bases). The CDR3 is made up of 16 amino acids. Per germline, CDR1 SGHAT and CDR2 FQNNGV. The V end lost 5 bases, the J end lost 7 bases, and 22 bases lay between the germline ends. The CDR3 reads CASSLAPGEGVNTQYF. CDR3 sequence (DNA): TGTGCCAGCAGCCTAGCCCCCGGGGAGGGGGTAAATACGCAGTATTTT. The full variable domain, in which reference TRBV11-2 and TRBJ2-3 provide the parts outside the CDR3, is EAGVAQSPRYKIIEKRQSVAFWCNPISGHATLYWYQQILGQGPKLLIQFQNNGVVDDSQLPKDRFSAERLKGVDSTLKIQPAKLEDSAVYLCASSLAPGEGVNTQYFGPGTRLTVL.

Only a few counts were recorded for this clonotype. The chain recombines TRBV12-3 or TRBV12-4 with TRBJ1-1; TRBD1 matches at 9 bases. Unmatched junction bases numbered 8, after V lost 3 bases and J lost 9 bases. This CDR3 region has 14 residues. CDR3 in DNA: TGTGCCAGCAGTTTGGCCGGGACAGGGATTAAAGCTTTCTTT. It codes for CASSLAGTGIKAFF.

V gene TRBV15 combines with J gene TRBJ2-1; D is perhaps TRBD1 (6 bases). V was shortened by 0 bases and J by 8 bases, with 20 bases between the two germline ends. Per the germline V gene, CDR1 is LNHNV and CDR2 is YYDKDF (reference sequence). CDR3 size: 17 residues. In DNA, the CDR3 is TGTGCCACCAGCAGAGATTTCCCAGGGGTTGGGGGCGATGAGCAGTTCTTC. This translates into CATSRDFPGVGGDEQFF.

This clonotype turned up a few times. This chain links TRBV19 with TRBJ2-2; 9 positions agree with TRBD1. Per the germline V gene, CDR1 is LNHDA and CDR2 is SQIVND (reference sequence). The length of the CDR3 is 19 residues. J was trimmed by 3 bases and V by 3 bases; bases with no gene match: 14. Here the CDR3 reads CASSIRGPGQGRDTGELFF. In DNA form, the CDR3 reads TGTGCCAGTAGTATTCGTGGACCGGGACAGGGAAGGGACACCGGGGAGCTGTTTTTT.

This clonotype was detected a few times. The chain carries TRBV7-2 and TRBJ1-2; D uncertain. Trimming pared 1 base from V and 8 bases from J, leaving 11 bases between. The CDR3 covers 13 residues. CDR1 SGHTA and CDR2 FQGNSA come from the germline V gene. CDR3 sequence reads: CASSLGWIGGYTF. The CDR3 DNA reads as TGTGCCAGCAGCTTAGGTTGGATCGGGGGCTACACCTTC.

This clonotype was observed a handful of times. The chain recombines TRBV6-1 with TRBJ2-7; D is perhaps TRBD2 (5 bases). CDR1 and CDR2 (germline): MNHNS, SASEGT. The V end was cut by 5 bases, the J end by 5 bases, with 13 bases between. This CDR3 comprises 13 residues. This CDR3 reads CASSRQEVNEQYF. Here the CDR3 DNA reads TGTGCCAGCAGTCGCCAGGAGGTCAACGAGCAGTACTTC.

This clonotype was seen a few times. This sequence joins TRBV10-3 and TRBJ2-7, with D possibly TRBD1 on 6 matching bases. From germline, CDR1 is ENHRY and CDR2 SYGVKD. This CDR3 contains 13 residues. V was cut by 5 bases and J by 2 bases, with 10 bases left in between. The CDR3 sequence is CAISFNRAYEQYF. The CDR3 nucleotides are TGTGCCATCAGTTTTAACAGGGCCTACGAGCAGTACTTC.

This clonotype was picked up a small number of times. This sequence joins TRBV20-1 and TRBJ2-5; 11 nucleotides match TRBD2. From germline, CDR1 is DFQATT and CDR2 SNEGSKA (reference sequence). V lost 3 bases to trimming and J lost 3 bases; unmatched junction nucleotides: 6. The length of the CDR3 is 15 residues. In nucleotides, the CDR3 is TGCAGTGCTAGGGCTCTAGCGGGGGGAGAAGAGACCCAGTACTTC. It translates to CSARALAGGEETQYF.

The sample holds a few counts of this clonotype. DNA of the CDR3: TGTGCCAGCATCTCTAGCGGGGGGAAGTTGGGATTTGGCTACAATGAGCAGTTCTTC. It specifies CASISSGGKLGFGYNEQFF. The chain carries TRBV12-3 or TRBV12-4 and TRBJ2-1, with 11 bases that match TRBD2. CDR3 size: 19 residues. The junction had 17 bases not matched to a gene; V was cut back by 7 bases and J by 3 bases.

V and J are TRBV28 and TRBJ1-2; D gene ambiguous. Looked up from germline, CDR1 is MDHEN and CDR2 is SYDVKM. With 8 bases removed from V and 6 bases from J, the gap between germline ends came to 16 bases. The CDR3 runs to 13 residues. CDR3 nucleotide sequence: TGTGCCAGCGGGGTACATAGGAGGGATGGCTACACCTTC. This translates into CASGVHRRDGYTF.

This clonotype came up a few times. CDR3 amino acids: CASSLRVPEQFF. The CDR3 coding sequence is TGTGCCAGCAGCTTGCGGGTCCCCGAGCAGTTCTTC. The rearrangement links TRBV5-6 to TRBJ2-1; D is uncertain. Germline V gene data show CDR1 as SGHDT and CDR2 as YYEEEE. The CDR3 is 12 residues long. The V end lost 1 base, the J end lost 10 bases, and 9 bases lay between the germline ends. The variable domain in full, completed from reference TRBV5-6 and TRBJ2-1, reads DAGVTQSPTHLIKTRGQQVTLRCSPKSGHDTVSWYQQALGQGPQFIFQYYEEEERQRGNFPDRFSGHQFPNYSSELNVNALLLGDSALYLCASSLRVPEQFFGPGTRLTVL.

The chain couples TRBV13 to TRBJ2-7; D may be TRBD2 (6 bases). The V and J ends lost 4 bases and 0 bases respectively, with 10 bases between them. Germline assignment: CDR1 PRHDT and CDR2 FYEKMQ (reference sequence). This CDR3 has 14 amino acids. Written as DNA, the CDR3 is TGTGCCAGCAGCTCGGCGCGGGGCTCCTACGAGCAGTACGTC. Residues: CASSSARGSYEQYV.

This rearrangement joins TRBV10-2 to TRBJ2-5; D is perhaps TRBD1 (6 bases). The V and J ends lost 6 bases and 4 bases respectively, with 15 bases between them. CDR1 is WSHSY, CDR2 SAAADI, per germline. The CDR3 is made up of 14 amino acids. CDR3 in DNA: TGCGCCAGCAGGGAGAGACAGGTCGTAGAGACCCAGTACTTC. Translation gives CASRERQVVETQYF.

The table lists this clonotype with a few counts. The chain couples TRBV2 to TRBJ2-5; TRBD2 matches 9 bases. The CDR3 extends over 15 amino acids. CDR1 is SNHLY and CDR2 is FYNNEI in the germline V gene. V lost 8 bases to trimming and J lost 4 bases; unmatched junction nucleotides: 11. The CDR3 region has the DNA TGTGCCAGCGGTGTGGCTAGCGGGGCCGGAGAGACCCAGTACTTC. Translating it yields CASGVASGAGETQYF.

The gene calls are TRBV7-9 and TRBJ1-4; D is undetermined. The CDR3 is 12 residues long. V lost 5 bases and J lost 8, with 9 bases in between. CDR1 and CDR2 (germline): SEHNR, FQNEAQ (reference sequence). DNA for the CDR3: TGTGCCAGCAGCGTCGAGAGGGAAAAACTGTTTTTT. It encodes CASSVEREKLFF.

This clonotype was observed many times. The chain is built from TRBV11-2 and TRBJ2-3; 8 bases fit TRBD1. The length of the CDR3 is 16 residues. J gave up 0 bases and V 6 bases, and 8 bases lay outside the gene matches. Looked up from germline, CDR1 is SGHAT and CDR2 is FQNNGV. CDR3 sequence: CASRNQGALSTDTQYF. CDR3 sequence (DNA): TGTGCCAGCAGAAATCAGGGGGCGCTCAGCACAGATACGCAGTATTTT.